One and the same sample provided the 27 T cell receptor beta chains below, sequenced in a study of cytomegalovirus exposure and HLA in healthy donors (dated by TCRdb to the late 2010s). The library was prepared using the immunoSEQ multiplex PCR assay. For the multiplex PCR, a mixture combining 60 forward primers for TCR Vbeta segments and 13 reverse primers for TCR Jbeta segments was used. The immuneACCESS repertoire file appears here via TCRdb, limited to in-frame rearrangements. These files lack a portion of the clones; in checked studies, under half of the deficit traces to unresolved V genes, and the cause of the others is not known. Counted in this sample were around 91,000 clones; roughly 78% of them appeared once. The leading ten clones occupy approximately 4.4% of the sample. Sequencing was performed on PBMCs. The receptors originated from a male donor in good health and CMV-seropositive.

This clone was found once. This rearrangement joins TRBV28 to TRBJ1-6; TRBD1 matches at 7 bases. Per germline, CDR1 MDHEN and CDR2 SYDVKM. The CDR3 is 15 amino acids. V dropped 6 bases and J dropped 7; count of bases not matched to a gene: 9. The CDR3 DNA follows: TGTGCCAGCAGCTACAGGGGTAGTCAGAATTCACCCCTCCACTTT. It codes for CASSYRGSQNSPLHF. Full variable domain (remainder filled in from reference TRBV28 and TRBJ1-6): DVKVTQSSRYLVKRTGEKVFLECVQDMDHENMFWYRQDPGLGLRLIYFSYDVKMKEKGDIPEGYSVSREKKERFSLILESASTNQTSMYLCASSYRGSQNSPLHFGNGTRLTVT.

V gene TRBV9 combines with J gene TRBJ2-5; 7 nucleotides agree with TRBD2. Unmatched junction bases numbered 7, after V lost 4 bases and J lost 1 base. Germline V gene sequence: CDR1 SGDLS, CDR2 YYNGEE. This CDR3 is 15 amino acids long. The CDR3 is CASSLLATRQETQYF. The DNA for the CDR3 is TGTGCCAGCAGCCTACTAGCGACCCGCCAAGAGACCCAGTACTTC.

CDR3 in DNA: TGTGCCTGGGCGGACAGCCCGAACACTGAAGCTTTCTTT. This codes for CAWADSPNTEAFF. The chain links TRBV30 to TRBJ1-1; maybe TRBD1 (6 bases). Trimming took off 5 bases at V and 1 base at J, with 11 bases between the two ends. This CDR3 region has 13 residues. The V gene's germline CDR1 is GTSNPN and CDR2 SVGIG (reference sequence).

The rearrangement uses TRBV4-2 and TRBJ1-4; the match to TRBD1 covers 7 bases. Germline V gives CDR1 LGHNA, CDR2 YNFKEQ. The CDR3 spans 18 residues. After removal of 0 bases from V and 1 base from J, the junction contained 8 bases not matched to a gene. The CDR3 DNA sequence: TGTGCCAGCAGCCAAGACCCAGACAGGGCAGGAACTAATGAAAAACTGTTTTTT. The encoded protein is CASSQDPDRAGTNEKLFF.

CDR3: CASSLSGPGELFF. The CDR3 coding sequence is TGTGCCAGCAGCTTGAGCGGGCCCGGGGAGCTGTTTTTT. The J gene is TRBJ2-2, the V gene TRBV5-6; D is possibly TRBD2 (6 bases). The CDR3 is made up of 13 amino acids. Germline V gene data show CDR1 as SGHDT and CDR2 as YYEEEE. The ends were cut back, 1 base at V and 6 bases at J, with 7 bases in the middle.

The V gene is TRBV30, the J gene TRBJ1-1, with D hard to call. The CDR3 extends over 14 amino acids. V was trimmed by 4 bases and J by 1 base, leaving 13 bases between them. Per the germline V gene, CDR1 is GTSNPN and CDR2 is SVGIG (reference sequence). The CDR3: CAWTLGVPNTEAFF. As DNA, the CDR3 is TGTGCCTGGACCCTAGGCGTGCCGAACACTGAAGCTTTCTTT.

CDR3 loop: CASSSLRVGLNYGYTF. CDR3 DNA sequence: TGTGCCAGCAGCTCCCTCCGAGTGGGGCTTAACTATGGCTACACCTTC. This chain uses TRBV11-1 with TRBJ1-2; perhaps TRBD1 as D (5 bases). The length of the CDR3 is 16 residues. V was cut by 4 bases and J by 1 base, with 16 bases left in between. Per the germline V gene, CDR1 is SGHAT and CDR2 is FQDESV (reference sequence).

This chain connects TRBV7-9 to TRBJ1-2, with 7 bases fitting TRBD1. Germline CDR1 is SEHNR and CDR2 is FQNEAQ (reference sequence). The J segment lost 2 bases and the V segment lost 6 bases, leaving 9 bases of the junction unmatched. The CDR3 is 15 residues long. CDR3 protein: CASRPEGAGNYGYTF. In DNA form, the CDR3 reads TGTGCCAGCAGACCTGAGGGGGCCGGGAACTATGGCTACACCTTC. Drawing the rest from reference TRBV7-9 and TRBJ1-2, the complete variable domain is DTGVSQNPRHKITKRGQNVTFRCDPISEHNRLYWYRQTLGQGPEFLTYFQNEAQLEKSRLLSDRFSAERPKGSFSTLEIQRTEQGDSAMYLCASRPEGAGNYGYTFGSGTRLTVV.

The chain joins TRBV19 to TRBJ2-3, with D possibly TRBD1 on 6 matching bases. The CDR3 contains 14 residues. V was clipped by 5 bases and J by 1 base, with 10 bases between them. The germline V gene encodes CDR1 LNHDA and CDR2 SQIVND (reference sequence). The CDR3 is CASSLRQGTDTQYF. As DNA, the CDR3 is TGTGCCAGTAGTCTTCGACAGGGCACAGATACGCAGTATTTT.

Here the CDR3 reads CASSYSQGIDTQYF. CDR3 DNA sequence: TGTGCCAGCAGTTACTCCCAGGGAATAGATACGCAGTATTTT. This chain uses TRBV6-5 with TRBJ2-3; D perhaps matches TRBD1 (5 bases). Trimming took off 0 bases at V and 5 bases at J, with 9 bases between the two ends. The CDR3 has 14 amino acids. Germline V lookup: CDR1 MNHEY, CDR2 SVGAGI.

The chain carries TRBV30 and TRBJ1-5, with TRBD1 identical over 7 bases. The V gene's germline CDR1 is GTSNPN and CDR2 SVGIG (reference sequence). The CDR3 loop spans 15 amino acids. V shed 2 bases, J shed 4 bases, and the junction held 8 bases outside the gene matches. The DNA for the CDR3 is TGTGCCTGGAGTCTTCCGGACAGGTCGAATCAGCCCCAGCATTTT. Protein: CAWSLPDRSNQPQHF.

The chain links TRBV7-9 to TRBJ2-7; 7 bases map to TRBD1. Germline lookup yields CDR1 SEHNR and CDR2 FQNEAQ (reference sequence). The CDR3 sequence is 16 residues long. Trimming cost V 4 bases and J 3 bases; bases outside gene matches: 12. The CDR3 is CASSYHSAGGDYEQYF. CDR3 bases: TGTGCCAGCAGCTACCACTCGGCAGGGGGTGACTACGAGCAGTACTTC.

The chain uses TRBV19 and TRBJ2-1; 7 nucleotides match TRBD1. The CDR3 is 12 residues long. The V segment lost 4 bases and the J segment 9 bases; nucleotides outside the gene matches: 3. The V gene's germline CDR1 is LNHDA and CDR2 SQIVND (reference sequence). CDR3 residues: CASSTWDSEQFF. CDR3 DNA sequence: TGTGCCAGTAGTACATGGGACAGTGAGCAGTTCTTC.

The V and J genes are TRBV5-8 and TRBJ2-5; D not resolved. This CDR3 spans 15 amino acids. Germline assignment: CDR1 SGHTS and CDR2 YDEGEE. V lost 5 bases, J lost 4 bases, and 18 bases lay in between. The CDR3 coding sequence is TGTGCCAGCAGATACCGACTGGTAGCTGGAGAGACCCAGTACTTC. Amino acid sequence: CASRYRLVAGETQYF.

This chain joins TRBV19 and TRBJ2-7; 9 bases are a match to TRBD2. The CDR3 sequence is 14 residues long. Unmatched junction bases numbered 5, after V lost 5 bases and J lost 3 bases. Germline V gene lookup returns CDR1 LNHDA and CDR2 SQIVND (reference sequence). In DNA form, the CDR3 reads TGTGCCAGTAGTCCTACTAGCGGGTACTACGAGCAGTACTTC. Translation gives CASSPTSGYYEQYF.

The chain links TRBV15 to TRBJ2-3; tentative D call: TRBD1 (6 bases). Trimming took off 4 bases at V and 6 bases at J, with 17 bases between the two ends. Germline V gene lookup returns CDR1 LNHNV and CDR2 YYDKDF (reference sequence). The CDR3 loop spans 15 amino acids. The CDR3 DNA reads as TGTGCCACCAGCACCAGGGGCAAGGTTCGTGATACGCAGTATTTT. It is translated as CATSTRGKVRDTQYF.

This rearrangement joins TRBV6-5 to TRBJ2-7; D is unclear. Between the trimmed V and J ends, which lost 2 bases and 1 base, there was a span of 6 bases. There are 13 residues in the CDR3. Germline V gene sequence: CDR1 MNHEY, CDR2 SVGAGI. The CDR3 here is CASSYRVSYEQYF. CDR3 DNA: TGTGCCAGCAGTTACCGGGTATCCTACGAGCAGTACTTC.

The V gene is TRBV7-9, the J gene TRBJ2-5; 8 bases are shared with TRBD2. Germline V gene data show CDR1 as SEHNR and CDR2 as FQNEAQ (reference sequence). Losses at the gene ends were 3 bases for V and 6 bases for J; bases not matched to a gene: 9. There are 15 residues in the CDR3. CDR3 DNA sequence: TGTGCCAGCAGCTTTCCAGCGGGAGAAGTAAAGACCCAGTACTTC. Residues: CASSFPAGEVKTQYF.

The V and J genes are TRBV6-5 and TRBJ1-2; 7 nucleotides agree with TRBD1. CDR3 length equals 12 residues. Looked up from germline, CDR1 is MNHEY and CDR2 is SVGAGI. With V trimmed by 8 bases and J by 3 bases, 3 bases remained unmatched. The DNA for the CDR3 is TGTGCCAGCTTGGGGACAGACTATGGCTACACCTTC. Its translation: CASLGTDYGYTF.

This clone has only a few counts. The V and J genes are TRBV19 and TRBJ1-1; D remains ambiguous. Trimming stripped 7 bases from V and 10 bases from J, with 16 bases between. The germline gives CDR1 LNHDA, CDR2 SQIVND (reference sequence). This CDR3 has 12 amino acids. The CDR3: CASKGGNHGAFF. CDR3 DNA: TGTGCCAGTAAAGGAGGCAACCACGGAGCTTTCTTT.

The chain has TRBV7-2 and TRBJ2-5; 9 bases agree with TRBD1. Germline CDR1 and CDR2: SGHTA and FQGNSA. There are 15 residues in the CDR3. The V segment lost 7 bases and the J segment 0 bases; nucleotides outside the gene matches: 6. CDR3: CASNAGQGNQETQYF. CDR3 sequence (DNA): TGTGCCAGCAACGCGGGACAGGGTAACCAAGAGACCCAGTACTTC.

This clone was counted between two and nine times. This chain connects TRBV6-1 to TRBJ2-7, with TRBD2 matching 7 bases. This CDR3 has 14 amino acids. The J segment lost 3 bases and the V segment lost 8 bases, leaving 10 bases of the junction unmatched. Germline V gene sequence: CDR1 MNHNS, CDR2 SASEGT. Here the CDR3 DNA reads TGTGCCAGCGGGTGGGGAGGGGCGGGCTACGAGCAGTACTTC. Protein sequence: CASGWGGAGYEQYF.

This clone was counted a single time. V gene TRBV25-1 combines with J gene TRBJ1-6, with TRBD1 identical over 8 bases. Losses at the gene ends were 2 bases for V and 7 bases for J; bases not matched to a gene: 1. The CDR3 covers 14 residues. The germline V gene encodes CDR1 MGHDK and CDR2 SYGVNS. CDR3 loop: CASSEDRGNSPLHF. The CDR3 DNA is TGTGCCAGCAGTGAAGACAGGGGAAATTCACCCCTCCACTTT.

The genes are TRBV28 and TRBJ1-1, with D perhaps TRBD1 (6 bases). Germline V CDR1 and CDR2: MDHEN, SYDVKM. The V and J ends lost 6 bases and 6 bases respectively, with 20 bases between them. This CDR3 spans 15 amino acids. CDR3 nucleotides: TGTGCCAGCAGCCTGGGAGGGGGGCTGAGGCCTGAAGCTTTCTTT. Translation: CASSLGGGLRPEAFF.

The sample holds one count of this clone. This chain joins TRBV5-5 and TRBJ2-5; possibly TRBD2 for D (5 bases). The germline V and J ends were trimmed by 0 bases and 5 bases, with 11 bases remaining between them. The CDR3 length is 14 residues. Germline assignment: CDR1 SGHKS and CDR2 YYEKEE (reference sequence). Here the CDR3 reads CASSLASGIETQYF. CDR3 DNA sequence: TGTGCCAGCAGCTTGGCGAGCGGCATCGAGACCCAGTACTTC.

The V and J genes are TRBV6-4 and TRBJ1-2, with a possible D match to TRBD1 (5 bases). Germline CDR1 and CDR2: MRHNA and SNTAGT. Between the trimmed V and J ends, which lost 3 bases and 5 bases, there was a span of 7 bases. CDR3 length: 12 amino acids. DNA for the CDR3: TGTGCCAGCAGTGATCAGGGTTATGGCTACACCTTC. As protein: CASSDQGYGYTF.

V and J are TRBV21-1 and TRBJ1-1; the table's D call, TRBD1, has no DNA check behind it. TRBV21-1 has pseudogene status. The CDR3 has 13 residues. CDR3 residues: CARQARDGTEAFF. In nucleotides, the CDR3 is TGTGCCCGACAGGCCAGGGATGGCACTGAAGCTTTCTTT.